One and the same sample provided the 28 T cell receptor beta chains below, sequenced in a study of regulatory T cells in long-lasting Graves disease. The time point was: persistent/refractory GD, antithyroid drugs over 5 years with positive TRAb. With RNA extracted from PBMCs as input, the TCR library was made. Assembly of TCR beta libraries relied on iRepertoire HTBI primers together with Arm-PCR of CDR3 regions. TCRdb independently ran MiXCR on the multiplex PCR reads; one entry per CDR3 protein. The sample has about 450,000 distinct CDR3 sequences, less than 25% seen once. The sequenced sample was peripheral blood mononuclear cells (PBMCs), obtained when the disease was refractory, from a patient treated with antithyroid drugs. The receptors were sampled from a female donor with Graves disease.

This clonotype was seen ten or more times. The V and J genes are TRBV28 and TRBJ1-2; 8 bases match TRBD1. CDR3 length equals 13 residues. The junction had 4 bases not matched to a gene; V was cut back by 8 bases and J by 2 bases. Germline-derived CDR1 and CDR2 are MDHEN and SYDVKM. The CDR3 region is CASLGQGNYGYTF. CDR3 sequence (DNA): TGTGCCAGCCTCGGACAGGGCAACTATGGCTACACCTTC.

This clonotype was detected many times. The genes are TRBV28 and TRBJ1-5, with 10 bases lining up with TRBD1. The CDR3 loop spans 16 amino acids. V was pared by 5 bases and J by 7 bases, with 11 bases of the junction left unmatched. Germline loops: CDR1 MDHEN, CDR2 SYDVKM. The CDR3 region is CASSTATGGLRQPQHF. The CDR3 coding sequence is TGTGCCAGCAGTACTGCGACAGGGGGCCTAAGGCAGCCCCAGCATTTT.

V gene TRBV7-9 combines with J gene TRBJ2-7, with D perhaps given as TRBD1 or TRBD2 (5 bases each). Trimming shortened V by 3 bases and J by 0 bases, and 30 bases separated the two germline ends. Germline-derived CDR1 and CDR2 are SEHNR and FQNEAQ (reference sequence). This CDR3 spans 21 amino acids. CDR3 residues: CASSFWPPNKPDGGYSYEQYF. CDR3 bases: TGTGCCAGCAGCTTTTGGCCCCCCAACAAGCCCGATGGGGGATACTCCTACGAGCAGTACTTC.

The chain uses TRBV20-1 and TRBJ2-3; TRBD2 matches 14 bases. Trimming at V came to 1 base and at J to 1 base, leaving 1 base not matched to a gene. CDR1 and CDR2 (germline): DFQATT, SNEGSKA (reference sequence). The CDR3 runs 16 residues. The CDR3 sequence is CSARVGLAGGTDTQYF. In nucleotides, the CDR3 is TGCAGTGCTAGAGTGGGACTAGCGGGAGGCACAGATACGCAGTATTTT.

The V gene is TRBV12-3 or TRBV12-4, the J gene TRBJ1-2; D perhaps matches TRBD1 (5 bases). There are 15 residues in the CDR3. The V end was cut by 6 bases, the J end by 4 bases, with 18 bases between. The CDR3 nucleotides are TGTGCCAGCAGCCAACACTCGGACACCAGCTATGGCTACACCTTC. Residues: CASSQHSDTSYGYTF.

J is TRBJ1-1 and V is TRBV28, with D possibly being TRBD1 (6 bases). CDR1 and CDR2 (germline): MDHEN, SYDVKM. The CDR3 has 14 amino acids. V was pared by 4 bases and J by 4 bases, with 13 bases between. CDR3 protein: CASSSQGLSTEAFF. The DNA for the CDR3 is TGTGCCAGCAGTTCTCAGGGGCTTAGCACTGAAGCTTTCTTT. Full variable domain (outside the CDR3, taken from reference TRBV28 and TRBJ1-1): DVKVTQSSRYLVKRTGEKVFLECVQDMDHENMFWYRQDPGLGLRLIYFSYDVKMKEKGDIPEGYSVSREKKERFSLILESASTNQTSMYLCASSSQGLSTEAFFGQGTRLTVV.

The CDR3 region is CASSLPGNSNQPQHF. In DNA form, the CDR3 reads TGTGCCAGCAGTCTCCCTGGGAACAGCAATCAGCCCCAGCATTTT. The chain uses TRBV12-3 or TRBV12-4 and TRBJ1-5, with D unclear. The length of the CDR3 is 15 residues. Deletions cut 5 bases from V and 1 base from J, with 12 bases between.

This rearrangement joins TRBV25-1 to TRBJ1-5, with D hard to call. CDR3 length equals 17 residues. The germline gives CDR1 MGHDK, CDR2 SYGVNS. V lost 2 bases and J lost 5, with 19 bases in between. CDR3 protein: CASSEGVGPMSDQPQHF. Here the CDR3 DNA reads TGTGCCAGCAGTGAAGGTGTGGGCCCAATGTCGGATCAGCCCCAGCATTTT.

The chain links TRBV9 to TRBJ2-2; 11 bases match TRBD2. Unmatched junction bases numbered 3, after V lost 7 bases and J lost 4 bases. This CDR3 has 14 amino acids. In germline, CDR1 is SGDLS, CDR2 YYNGEE. The DNA for the CDR3 is TGTGCCAGCGAAGGACTAGCGGGCACCGGGGAGCTGTTTTTT. Translated, it gives CASEGLAGTGELFF. The variable domain in full, with the rest retrieved from reference TRBV9 and TRBJ2-2, is DSGVTQTPKHLITATGQRVTLRCSPRSGDLSVYWYQQSLDQGLQFLIQYYNGEERAKGNILERFSAQQFPDLHSELNLSSLELGDSALYFCASEGLAGTGELFFGEGSRLTVL.

On this clonotype itself: Compared with germline, one end of the junction differs, possibly owing to a read error. The chain couples TRBV6-5 to TRBJ2-7; D gene unclear. CDR3 length: 14 amino acids. The germline V gene encodes CDR1 MNHEY and CDR2 SVGAGI. CDR3: CASSDSTLSYEQYF. The CDR3 DNA reads TGTGCCAGCAGTGACTCGACCCTCTCCTACGAGCAGTACTTC.

In its sample, this clonotype was seen a few times. V is TRBV27 and J is TRBJ2-7; D ambiguous. Germline V gene data show CDR1 as MNHEY and CDR2 as SMNVEV (reference sequence). This CDR3 is built from 14 residues. Between the trimmed V and J ends, which lost 3 bases and 6 bases, there was a span of 15 bases. CDR3 in DNA: TGTGCCAGCAGTTTGGACCTAACCCTTGGCGAGCAGTACTTC. It yields the protein CASSLDLTLGEQYF.

This clonotype was seen ten or more times. This rearrangement joins TRBV27 to TRBJ1-2, with D perhaps matching TRBD1 (6 bases). The CDR3 is made up of 14 amino acids. The germline gives CDR1 MNHEY, CDR2 SMNVEV (reference sequence). V gave up 5 bases and J gave up 2 bases, with 12 bases separating them. DNA of the CDR3: TGTGCCAGCAGTACTTCTGACAGGAACTATGGCTACACCTTC. This encodes CASSTSDRNYGYTF.

The rearrangement joins TRBV20-1 to TRBJ2-7; TRBD2 matches 8 bases. Germline lookup yields CDR1 DFQATT and CDR2 SNEGSKA (reference sequence). The CDR3 sequence is 15 residues long. J gave up 2 bases and V 6 bases, and 12 bases lay outside the gene matches. The CDR3 here is CSANTGTSFPYEQYF. CDR3 DNA: TGCAGTGCCAACACCGGGACTAGTTTCCCCTACGAGCAGTACTTC.

This clonotype was seen only a few times. The gene calls are TRBV11-1 and TRBJ2-5, with TRBD2 matching 7 bases. Germline V lookup: CDR1 SGHAT, CDR2 FQDESV (reference sequence). This CDR3 is built from 17 residues. J gave up 1 base and V 7 bases, and 15 bases lay outside the gene matches. This chain's CDR3 is CASTNPVASGLQETQYF. The CDR3 DNA is TGTGCCAGCACCAACCCCGTGGCTAGCGGACTCCAAGAGACCCAGTACTTC.

The CDR3 here is CASSPSTSGSSYEQYF. Written as DNA, the CDR3 is TGTGCCAGCAGTCCGTCGACTAGCGGGAGTTCCTACGAGCAGTACTTC. This chain links TRBV6-1 with TRBJ2-7; 12 bases line up with TRBD2. The length of the CDR3 is 16 residues. CDR1 and CDR2 from the germline V gene are MNHNS and SASEGT. V dropped 5 bases and J dropped 1; count of bases not matched to a gene: 6.

This chain joins TRBV7-2 and TRBJ1-2, with 7 bases lining up with TRBD1. The trim removed 5 bases at V and 6 bases at J, leaving 12 bases unmatched. The CDR3 runs 15 residues. Germline V gene lookup returns CDR1 SGHTA and CDR2 FQGNSA. The CDR3, as DNA: TGTGCCAGCAGCCGCTTGCAACAGGGGAATGATGGCTACACCTTC. As protein: CASSRLQQGNDGYTF.

The rearrangement joins TRBV6-1 to TRBJ2-4, with a possible D match to TRBD2 (6 bases). This CDR3 contains 16 residues. The V gene's germline CDR1 is MNHNS and CDR2 SASEGT. With 5 bases removed from V and 0 bases from J, the gap between germline ends came to 14 bases. CDR3 residues: CASSRITGLAKNIQYF. DNA of the CDR3: TGTGCCAGCAGTCGTATAACGGGACTAGCCAAAAACATTCAGTACTTC.

This clonotype has ten or more counts. The chain is built from TRBV28 and TRBJ1-4, with a possible D match to TRBD1 (6 bases). Germline V CDR1 and CDR2: MDHEN, SYDVKM. V dropped 5 bases and J dropped 6 bases, with 13 bases sitting between them. The CDR3 is 14 residues long. CDR3 in DNA: TGTGCCAGCAGTAAACAGGGCGTGGATGAAAAACTGTTTTTT. Encoded protein: CASSKQGVDEKLFF.

This clonotype was recorded a few times. V is TRBV20-1 and J is TRBJ2-7; 9 bases map to TRBD2. Losses at the gene ends were 0 bases for V and 2 bases for J; bases not matched to a gene: 14. The CDR3 consists of 18 residues. Germline V gene lookup returns CDR1 DFQATT and CDR2 SNEGSKA (reference sequence). CDR3 nucleotides: TGCAGTGCTAGAGATCCAGGACTAGCGACCAGGATAACCTACGAGCAGTACTTC. It yields the protein CSARDPGLATRITYEQYF.

The sample holds a few counts of this clonotype. CDR3 residues: CASSFQGPPKLYEQYF. The CDR3 coding sequence is TGTGCCAGCAGTTTCCAGGGGCCCCCGAAGCTGTACGAGCAGTACTTC. The gene calls are TRBV27 and TRBJ2-7, with D perhaps matching TRBD1 (6 bases). Germline CDR1 reads MNHEY; CDR2 reads SMNVEV (reference sequence). V was shortened by 3 bases and J by 4 bases, with 19 bases between the two germline ends. This CDR3 region has 16 residues.

The chain joins TRBV11-2 to TRBJ2-1; 11 bases line up with TRBD1. This CDR3 has 16 residues. Germline V gene lookup returns CDR1 SGHAT and CDR2 FQNNGV. Unmatched junction bases numbered 9, after V lost 5 bases and J lost 6 bases. The CDR3, as DNA: TGTGCCAGCAGCCAGGGGACAGGGGGAGTTCCCAATGAGCAGTTCTTC. Encoded protein: CASSQGTGGVPNEQFF.

Turning to this clonotype: With a much larger clone just one base away, this may be a read error. Here the CDR3 DNA reads TGTGCCAGCAGCATGACAGGGTTCGAGCAGTACTTC. It codes for CASSMTGFEQYF. The J gene is TRBJ2-7, the V gene TRBV7-2, with 7 bases lining up with TRBD1. The CDR3 sequence is 12 residues long. V shed 5 bases and J 6 bases; nucleotides not matched to a gene: 4. Germline CDR1 is SGHTA and CDR2 is FQGNSA.

Concerning this clonotype: An end of the junction does not agree with germline; a read error may underlie this. The chain couples TRBV7-7 to TRBJ2-5; D unclear. Looked up from germline, CDR1 is SSHAT and CDR2 is FNYEAQ (reference sequence). The CDR3 loop spans 14 amino acids. CDR3 coding DNA: TGTGCTAGCAGCCAATCAACGGTACAAGAGACCCAGTACTTC. The encoded protein is CASSQSTVQETQYF.

This clonotype was seen many times. V and J are TRBV20-1 and TRBJ1-5; a weak D match, TRBD1 (6 bases). V lost 6 bases and J lost 5, with 14 bases in between. The CDR3 is 13 amino acids. Germline lookup yields CDR1 DFQATT and CDR2 SNEGSKA (reference sequence). CDR3 amino acids: CSATGGGDQPQHF. CDR3 DNA: TGCAGTGCGACCGGGGGGGGCGATCAGCCCCAGCATTTT.

A word on this clonotype: Germline is not matched at one junction end, which may reflect a read error. The chain links TRBV6-2 or TRBV6-3 to TRBJ2-2; TRBD2 matches at 10 bases. The CDR3 covers 15 residues. The germline V gene encodes CDR1 MNHEY and CDR2 SVGEGT. CDR3 bases: TGTGCCAGCAGTCTAGCGGGAGCTGGGACCGGGGAGCTGGTTTTT. It yields the protein CASSLAGAGTGELVF.

This clonotype was counted only a few times. A read error may account for a junction end that differs from germline. The chain is built from TRBV20-1 and TRBJ1-1; 8 bases are shared with TRBD1. CDR1 and CDR2 from the germline V gene are DFQATT and SNEGSKA (reference sequence). The CDR3 has 13 amino acids. In DNA form, the CDR3 reads TGCAGTGCTAGGGACAGGGACAACAATGAAGCTTTCTTT. This gives the protein CSARDRDNNEAFF.

As regards this clonotype: A clone one base away is much larger, so this may be a read error. The CDR3 sequence is CASSVGSATYEQYF. CDR3 in DNA: TGTGCCAGCAGCGTGGGCTCGGCCACCTACGAGCAGTACTTC. V usage is TRBV9 and J usage is TRBJ2-7, with no clear D. Germline V gene sequence: CDR1 SGDLS, CDR2 YYNGEE. The V end lost 2 bases, the J end lost 2 bases, and 11 bases lay between the germline ends. This CDR3 region has 14 residues.

The gene calls are TRBV7-9 and TRBJ1-2; D might be TRBD1 (6 bases). Germline V gene lookup returns CDR1 SEHNR and CDR2 FQNEAQ (reference sequence). CDR3 length: 13 amino acids. The V and J ends lost 5 bases and 4 bases respectively, with 11 bases between them. The CDR3 here is CASSNRTVYGYTF. The CDR3, as DNA: TGTGCCAGCAGCAACCGGACAGTCTATGGCTACACCTTC.